The 17 T cell receptor beta chains in this list originate from one sample, sequenced in a study of shared clonotypes between healthy human individuals. Profiling relied on immunoSEQ multiplex PCR, and the TCRdb table lists in-frame clones only, not all of them. The sample has about 450,000 clones; approximately 79% are singletons. What was sequenced was PBMCs. Receptors were obtained from a woman between 40 and 50 years old in good health. Some clones in this sample may be carry-over from other donors' samples.

V usage is TRBV4-2 and J usage is TRBJ2-1, with 10 nucleotides matching TRBD2. This CDR3 is built from 17 residues. In germline, CDR1 is LGHNA, CDR2 YNFKEQ. V was pared by 2 bases and J by 8 bases, with 12 bases of the junction left unmatched. DNA of the CDR3: TGTGCCAGCAGCCAAATCGGTGGGGCTAGCGGGAGCTATGAGCAGTTCTTC. Its protein is CASSQIGGASGSYEQFF.

This clone appeared many times. This chain uses TRBV16 with TRBJ1-2; 7 nucleotides match TRBD1. Germline trimming cut 4 bases from V and 0 bases from J; bases unmatched to any gene: 11. Germline CDR1 reads KGHSY; CDR2 reads FQNENV. The CDR3 contains 17 residues. This CDR3 is CASSRGSGQASNYGYTF. The DNA of the CDR3 is TGTGCCAGCAGCCGGGGGAGCGGACAGGCCTCTAACTATGGCTACACCTTC.

Worth noting for this clone: Other DNA sequences in this sample translate to the same CDR3. The gene calls are TRBV11-2 and TRBJ1-1; tentative D call: TRBD1 (5 bases). Germline lookup yields CDR1 SGHAT and CDR2 FQNNGV. V was cut by 1 base and J by 4 bases, with 7 bases left in between. The CDR3 is 13 residues long. The DNA for the CDR3 is TGTGCCAGCAGCTTAGTGGGGGGCACTGAAGCTTTCTTT. It yields the protein CASSLVGGTEAFF. Complete variable domain (other parts from reference TRBV11-2 and TRBJ1-1): EAGVAQSPRYKIIEKRQSVAFWCNPISGHATLYWYQQILGQGPKLLIQFQNNGVVDDSQLPKDRFSAERLKGVDSTLKIQPAKLEDSAVYLCASSLVGGTEAFFGQGTRLTVV.

This clone was seen once. The chain has TRBV5-8 and TRBJ2-1; D is perhaps TRBD1 (7 bases). The CDR3 length is 15 residues. Germline CDR1 reads SGHTS; CDR2 reads YDEGEE. V was clipped by 6 bases and J by 0 bases, with 13 bases between them. CDR3 in DNA: TGTGCCAGCAACTACAGGGGAGGCTCCTACAATGAGCAGTTCTTC. This gives the protein CASNYRGGSYNEQFF.

On this clone itself: Its ends do not fully match the called genes, so a read error is possible. In DNA, the CDR3 is TGCGCCAGCAGCCAAGCACGGACTAGCGTCTACGAGCAGTACTTC. The encoded protein is CASSQARTSVYEQYF. The V and J genes are TRBV5-5 and TRBJ2-7; 9 bases are a match to TRBD2. Germline CDR1 SGHKS, CDR2 YYEKEE (reference sequence). The CDR3 totals 15 residues.

This sequence joins TRBV30 and TRBJ2-1, with TRBD1 matching 7 bases. There are 12 residues in the CDR3. Losses at the gene ends were 5 bases for V and 5 bases for J; bases not matched to a gene: 3. Germline assignment: CDR1 GTSNPN and CDR2 SVGIG (reference sequence). The CDR3 sequence: CAWDRAHNEQFF. In DNA form, the CDR3 reads TGTGCCTGGGACAGGGCCCACAATGAGCAGTTCTTC.

V usage is TRBV30 and J usage is TRBJ2-7; TRBD1 matches at 11 bases. This CDR3 is built from 15 residues. V was clipped by 3 bases and J by 5 bases; unmatched bases: 9. Germline V gene sequence: CDR1 GTSNPN, CDR2 SVGIG (reference sequence). DNA for the CDR3: TGTGCCTGGAGCCCGGTTGGACAGGGGGCGGACGAGCAGTACTTC. It encodes CAWSPVGQGADEQYF.

This chain connects TRBV2 to TRBJ2-3, with 9 bases that match TRBD2. V gave up 7 bases and J gave up 3 bases; unmatched junction bases: 8. Germline CDR1 SNHLY, CDR2 FYNNEI. This CDR3 region has 15 residues. CDR3 protein: CASKTAGLATDTQYF. Written as DNA, the CDR3 is TGTGCCAGCAAAACCGCGGGACTAGCAACAGATACGCAGTATTTT.

The chain has TRBV19 and TRBJ2-3; 8 positions agree with TRBD2. This CDR3 is 16 amino acids long. Germline CDR1 reads LNHDA; CDR2 reads SQIVND (reference sequence). V lost 4 bases and J lost 0; bases outside the gene matches: 6. In nucleotides, the CDR3 is TGTGCCAGTAGTACCACTAGCGGCACTAGCACAGATACGCAGTATTTT. Its translation: CASSTTSGTSTDTQYF.

This chain joins TRBV6-5 and TRBJ2-7; D ambiguous. V was pared by 4 bases and J by 0 bases, with 10 bases between. The CDR3 consists of 14 residues. Germline V gene data show CDR1 as MNHEY and CDR2 as SVGAGI. The CDR3 loop is CASSLRPFSYEQYF. The CDR3 bases are TGTGCCAGCAGTTTACGACCATTCTCCTACGAGCAGTACTTC.

This clone was found a few times. The rearrangement uses TRBV6-6 and TRBJ2-2; D is uncertain. This CDR3 has 16 amino acids. V shed 2 bases and J shed 0 bases, with 10 bases lying between them. Germline V CDR1 and CDR2: MNHNY, SVGAGI (reference sequence). CDR3 bases: TGTGCCAGCAGTTACCCGGCACGGGCGAACACCGGGGAGCTGTTTTTT. Its translation: CASSYPARANTGELFF.

V gene TRBV27 combines with J gene TRBJ2-7; 8 bases agree with TRBD2. The V and J ends lost 5 bases and 0 bases, in that order; junction bases with no gene match: 6. This CDR3 is 15 amino acids long. CDR1 and CDR2 (germline): MNHEY, SMNVEV (reference sequence). For the CDR3, the DNA is TGTGCCAGCAGTCCCCTTAGCGGGATCTCCTACGAGCAGTACTTC. Translated: CASSPLSGISYEQYF.

The chain links TRBV29-1 to TRBJ2-4; 7 positions match TRBD2. Germline V gene sequence: CDR1 SQVTM, CDR2 ANQGSEA. The junction had 11 bases not matched to a gene; V was cut back by 5 bases and J by 7 bases. The CDR3 covers 14 residues. The CDR3 nucleotides are TGCAGCGTTTGGGAGGGGCTAGCAAGTAACATTCAGTACTTC. This gives the protein CSVWEGLASNIQYF.

This chain joins TRBV2 and TRBJ2-2; TRBD2 matches 11 bases. The CDR3 spans 14 residues. Germline CDR1 and CDR2: SNHLY and FYNNEI. V lost 1 base to trimming and J lost 13 bases; unmatched junction nucleotides: 5. DNA of the CDR3: TGTGCCAGCAGTGAAGGGCTAGCGGGAGGCGGGCTGTTTTTT. This translates into CASSEGLAGGGLFF.

Note on this clone: Distinct nucleotide sequences in the sample also encode this CDR3. The V gene is TRBV9, the J gene TRBJ1-1; D ambiguous. CDR1 is SGDLS, CDR2 YYNGEE, per germline. Between the trimmed V and J ends, which lost 0 bases and 4 bases, there was a span of 7 bases. There are 13 residues in the CDR3. CDR3 amino acids: CASSVVGSTEAFF. The CDR3 coding sequence is TGTGCCAGCAGCGTAGTGGGGTCCACTGAAGCTTTCTTT.

About this clone itself: This likely traces to a read error, being one base from a far larger clone. This specimen includes other DNA sequences encoding the same CDR3. The chain employs TRBV4-2 and TRBJ2-1, with 9 bases aligning to TRBD2. The CDR3 extends over 16 amino acids. Germline CDR1 LGHNA, CDR2 YNFKEQ. The CDR3 sequence: CASSQDEGSGSNEQFF. CDR3 DNA: TGTGCCAGCAGCCAAGATGAAGGTAGCGGGAGCAATGAGCAATTCTTC.

This clone was seen just once. The V gene is TRBV5-6, the J gene TRBJ2-1; D is ambiguous. Germline CDR1 and CDR2: SGHDT and YYEEEE. Trimming shortened V by 2 bases and J by 8 bases, and 17 bases separated the two germline ends. The CDR3 runs 15 residues. The CDR3 protein is CASSFVDMDLDEQFF. The CDR3, as DNA: TGTGCCAGCAGCTTCGTCGACATGGATCTCGATGAGCAGTTCTTC.